This T cell receptor beta chain was profiled in a study of cytomegalovirus exposure and HLA in healthy donors. Use of 60 Vbeta and 13 Jbeta primers characterized the PCR. Method: immunoSEQ multiplex PCR; TCRdb's copy keeps in-frame clones and lacks some. The table lists 150,000 to 200,000 clones, around 75% of them singletons, with approximately 2.4% in the top ten. This clone was detected once. Source material: PBMCs. The TCR was taken from a female donor in good health and CMV-seronegative.

The CDR3 DNA sequence: TGTGCCAGCAGTGATAGTCGGGGGGGGGTCTACGAGCAGTACTTC. This codes for CASSDSRGGVYEQYF. V is TRBV25-1 and J is TRBJ2-7; 8 nucleotides match TRBD2. The germline gives CDR1 MGHDK, CDR2 SYGVNS. The V gene end was trimmed by 3 bases and the J gene end by 3 bases; junction bases not matched to a gene: 7. The CDR3 consists of 15 residues.